This TCR beta chain was sequenced in a study of blood T cell repertoires in COVID-19. In the authors' methods: Nucleated cell number was recorded as an estimate derived from reference gene primer amplification. Method: immunoSEQ multiplex PCR; TCRdb's copy keeps in-frame clones and lacks some. V and J calls and clone size are given by that table; D and trimming were obtained from the DNA. The data hold about 47,000 clones, with more than 65% observed a single time. This receptor was obtained from a woman aged 70 to 79 with acute or convalescent COVID-19. The sequenced sample was peripheral blood.

Written as DNA, the CDR3 is TGTGCCAGCAGTTACGCGGGAGAGAATGAGCAGTTCTTC. This encodes CASSYAGENEQFF. The chain couples TRBV6-6 to TRBJ2-1; TRBD2 aligns across 7 bases. Trimming cost V 2 bases and J 7 bases; bases outside gene matches: 2. The CDR3 sequence is 13 residues long. Germline CDR1 MNHNY, CDR2 SVGAGI (reference sequence).